This is a list of T cell receptor beta chains from one sample in a study of CXCR3-negative and CXCR3-positive naive CD8 T cells. For each CDR3 protein, TCRdb gives one entry from its re-call of the 5' RACE reads, without DNA. Its listing shows over 100,000 distinct CDR3 sequences. The sample taken for sequencing was naive CXCR3- CD8+ T cells from blood. Receptor source: a human donor in good health. Some clones in this sample may be carry-over from other donors' samples. Both conserved end residues are part of each CDR3.

TRBJ2-2	TRBV6-6	CASTWGANTGELFF
TRBJ2-1	TRBV7-6	CASSLARLAGGGLPSEDEQFF
TRBJ2-1	TRBV27	CASSLGPWGNEQFF
TRBJ1-1	TRBV13	CASSLRQGQAVHIGEAFF
TRBJ1-1	TRBV7-9	CASNFGLTEAFF
TRBJ2-1	TRBV6-5	CASRGTAQPYYNEQFF
TRBJ2-7	TRBV21-1	CASSRVPGTPSYEQYF
TRBJ2-7	TRBV7-9	CASSFDRTEQYF
TRBJ2-1	TRBV6-2/TRBV6-3	CASSSKAGFSYNEQFF
TRBJ2-1	TRBV7-9	CASSFKDRVYNEQFF
TRBJ2-1	TRBV29-1	CSVEGTSGLSGNEQFF
TRBJ1-2	TRBV29-1	CSVGMPGDGYTF
TRBJ1-1	TRBV19	CASSISGRGNTEAFF
TRBJ2-7	TRBV10-2	CASSVGPGMYEQYF
TRBJ2-7	TRBV5-1	CASSFIEASYEQYF
TRBJ1-3	TRBV6-6	CASSFSGSGNTIYF
TRBJ1-1	TRBV12-3/TRBV12-4	CASSSPGWNTEAFF